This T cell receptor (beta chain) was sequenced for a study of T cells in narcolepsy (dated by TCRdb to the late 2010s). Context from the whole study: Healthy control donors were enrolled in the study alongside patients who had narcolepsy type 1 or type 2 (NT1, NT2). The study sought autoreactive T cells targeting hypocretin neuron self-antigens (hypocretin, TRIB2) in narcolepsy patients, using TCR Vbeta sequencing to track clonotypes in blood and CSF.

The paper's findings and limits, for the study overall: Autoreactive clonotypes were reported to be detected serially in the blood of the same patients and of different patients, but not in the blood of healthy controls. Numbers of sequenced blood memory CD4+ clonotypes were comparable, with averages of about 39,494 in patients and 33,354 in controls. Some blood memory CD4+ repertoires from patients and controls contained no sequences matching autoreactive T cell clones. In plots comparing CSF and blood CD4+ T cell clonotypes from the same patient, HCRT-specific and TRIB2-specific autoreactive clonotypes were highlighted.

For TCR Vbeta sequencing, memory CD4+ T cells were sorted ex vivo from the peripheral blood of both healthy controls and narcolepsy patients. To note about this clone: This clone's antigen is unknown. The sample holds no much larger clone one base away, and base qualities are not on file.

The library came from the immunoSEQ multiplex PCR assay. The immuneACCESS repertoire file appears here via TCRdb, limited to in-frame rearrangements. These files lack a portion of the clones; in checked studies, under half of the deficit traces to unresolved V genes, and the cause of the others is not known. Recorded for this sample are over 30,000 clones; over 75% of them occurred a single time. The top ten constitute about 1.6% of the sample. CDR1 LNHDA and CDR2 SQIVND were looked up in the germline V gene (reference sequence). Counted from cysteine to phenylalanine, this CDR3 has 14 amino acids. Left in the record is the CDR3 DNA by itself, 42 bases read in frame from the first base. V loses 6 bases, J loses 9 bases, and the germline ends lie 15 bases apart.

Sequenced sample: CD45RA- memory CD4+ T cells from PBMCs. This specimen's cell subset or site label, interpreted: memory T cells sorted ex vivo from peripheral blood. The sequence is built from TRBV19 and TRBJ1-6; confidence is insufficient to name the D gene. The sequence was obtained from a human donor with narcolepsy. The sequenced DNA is TGTGCCAGTAGCCCTCCGGGCCCCGGTTCACCCCTCCACTTT. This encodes CASSPPGPGSPLHF.